This TCR beta chain was found in a study of blood T cell repertoires in COVID-19. Across the study: Acute and convalescent COVID-19 specimens originated in the United States, Italy and Spain.

Clones were sequenced by immunoSEQ multiplex PCR, and TCRdb holds only the in-frame ones, with some missing. Here the sample spans about 150,000 clones, around nine tenths being singletons. Trimming took 3 bases from V and 0 from J; bases not matched to a gene: 7. Germline values: CDR1 SGHRS, CDR2 YFSETQ. This CDR3 region has 17 residues. This chain uses TRBV5-1 with TRBJ2-2; the match to TRBD2 covers 8 bases. The receptor's source is a woman aged 45-59 years who had recovered from COVID-19. Sequences were obtained from PBMCs or T cells enriched from blood (not recorded which). This CDR3 reads CASSSRGGTANTGELFF. The DNA for the CDR3 is TGCGCCAGCAGCTCCCGCGGGGGGACTGCGAACACCGGGGAGCTGTTTTTT. Drawing the rest from reference TRBV5-1 and TRBJ2-2, the complete variable domain is KAGVTQTPRYLIKTRGQQVTLSCSPISGHRSVSWYQQTPGQGLQFLFEYFSETQRNKGNFPGRFSGRQFSNSRSEMNVSTLELGDSALYLCASSSRGGTANTGELFFGEGSRLTVL.